The clone carrying this T cell receptor (beta chain) was counted between two and nine times. Its antigen is unknown. This entry belongs to a study of T-cell memory formation after mild COVID-19. Overall study: Largely, the TCR clusters proved donor specific.

Barcoded TCR alpha and TCR beta cDNA libraries with UMIs came from 5'RACE using constant-segment primers. From the 5' RACE reads, TCRdb called clonotypes with MiXCR, one entry per CDR3 protein. The sample yields roughly 150,000 distinct CDR3 sequences, approximately 12% seen once. General observations from the study: Confirmation was lacking for SARS-CoV-2 specificity of second-wave clones that peaked on day 37. That cross-reactive memory joined was suggested by some responding clones appearing in pre-infection memory.

Germline assignment: CDR1 SGHRS and CDR2 YFSETQ. The trim removed 2 bases at V and 5 bases at J, leaving 3 bases unmatched. The CDR3 has 13 amino acids. The genes are TRBV5-1 and TRBJ2-7; 8 bases align to TRBD2. This receptor was obtained from a man aged 18 to 30 who had mild COVID-19 (a few samples of this study predate the infection). Cell type and time point are not known. The specimen was PBMCs or a T cell subset sorted from them (not recorded which). CDR3 coding DNA: TGCGCCAGCAGCTTCGGGGGGGCCAACGAGCAGTACTTC. Encoded protein: CASSFGGANEQYF.